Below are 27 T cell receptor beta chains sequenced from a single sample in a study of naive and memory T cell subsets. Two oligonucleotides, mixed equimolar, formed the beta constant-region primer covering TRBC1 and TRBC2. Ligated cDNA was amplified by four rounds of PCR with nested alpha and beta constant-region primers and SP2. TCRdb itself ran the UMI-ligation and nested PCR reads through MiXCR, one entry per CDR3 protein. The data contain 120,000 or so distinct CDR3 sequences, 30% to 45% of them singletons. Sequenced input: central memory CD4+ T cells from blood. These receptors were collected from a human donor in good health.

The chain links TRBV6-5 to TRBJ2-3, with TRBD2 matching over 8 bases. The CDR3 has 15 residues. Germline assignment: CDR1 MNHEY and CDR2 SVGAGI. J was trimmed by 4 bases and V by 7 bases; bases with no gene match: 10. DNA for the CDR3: TGTGCCAGCATCAGAAGCGGGAGCGGCGCAGATACGCAGTATTTT. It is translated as CASIRSGSGADTQYF.

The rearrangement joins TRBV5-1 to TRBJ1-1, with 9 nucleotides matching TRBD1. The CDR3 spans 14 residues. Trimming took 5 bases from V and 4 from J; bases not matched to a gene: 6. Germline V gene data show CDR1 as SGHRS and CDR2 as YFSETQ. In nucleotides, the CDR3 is TGCGCCAGCAGACGGGACAGGGAGAGCACTGAAGCTTTCTTT. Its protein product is CASRRDRESTEAFF.

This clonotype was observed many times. Here the CDR3 reads CASSTTGFTDTQYF. The CDR3 DNA is TGTGCCAGCAGTACCACAGGGTTCACAGATACGCAGTATTTT. V and J are TRBV12-3 or TRBV12-4 and TRBJ2-3; tentatively, D is TRBD1 (6 bases). Trimming cost V 5 bases and J 2 bases, with 11 bases left between them. The CDR3 length is 14 residues.

CDR3 nucleotide sequence: TGTGCCAGCAGTCCGCAGGGGGAATTTTATGGCTACACCTTC. This gives the protein CASSPQGEFYGYTF. V usage is TRBV28 and J usage is TRBJ1-2, with 7 bases lining up with TRBD1. V dropped 5 bases and J dropped 5; count of bases not matched to a gene: 8. Germline CDR1 is MDHEN and CDR2 is SYDVKM. This CDR3 is built from 14 residues.

In DNA, the CDR3 is TGTGCCAGCAGTGGATCCCCAGGGGCCGCGAACACCGGGGAGCTGTTTTTT. The encoded protein is CASSGSPGAANTGELFF. The chain carries TRBV27 and TRBJ2-2, with D perhaps TRBD1 (6 bases). Trimming removed 5 bases from V and 0 bases from J, with 16 bases in between. Germline V CDR1 and CDR2: MNHEY, SMNVEV (reference sequence). CDR3 size: 17 residues.

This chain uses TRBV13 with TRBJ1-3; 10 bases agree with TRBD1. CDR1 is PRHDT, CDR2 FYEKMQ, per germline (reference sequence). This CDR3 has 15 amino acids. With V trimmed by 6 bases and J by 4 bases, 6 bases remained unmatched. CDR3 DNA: TGTGCCAGCAGTTTTGACAGGGGGCGGGGAAACACCATATATTTT. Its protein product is CASSFDRGRGNTIYF.

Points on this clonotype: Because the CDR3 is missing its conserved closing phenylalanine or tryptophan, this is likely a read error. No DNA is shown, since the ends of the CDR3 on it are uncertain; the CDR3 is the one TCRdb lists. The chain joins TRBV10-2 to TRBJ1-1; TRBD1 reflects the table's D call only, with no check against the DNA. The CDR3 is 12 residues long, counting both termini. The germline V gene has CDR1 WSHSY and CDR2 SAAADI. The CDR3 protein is CASSMEQGSPLL.

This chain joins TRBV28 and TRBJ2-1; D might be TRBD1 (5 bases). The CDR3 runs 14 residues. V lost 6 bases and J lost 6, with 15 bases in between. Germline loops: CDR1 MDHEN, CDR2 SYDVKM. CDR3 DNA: TGTGCCAGCAGGACGACAGCAGAGATCAATGAGCAGTTCTTC. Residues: CASRTTAEINEQFF. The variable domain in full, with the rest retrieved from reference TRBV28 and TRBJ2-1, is DVKVTQSSRYLVKRTGEKVFLECVQDMDHENMFWYRQDPGLGLRLIYFSYDVKMKEKGDIPEGYSVSREKKERFSLILESASTNQTSMYLCASRTTAEINEQFFGPGTRLTVL.

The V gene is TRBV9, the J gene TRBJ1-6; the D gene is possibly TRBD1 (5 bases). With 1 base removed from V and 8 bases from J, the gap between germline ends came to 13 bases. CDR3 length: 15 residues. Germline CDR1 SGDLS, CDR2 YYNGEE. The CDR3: CASSVSQGRDSPLHF. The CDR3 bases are TGTGCCAGCAGCGTATCTCAGGGTCGCGATTCACCCCTCCACTTT.

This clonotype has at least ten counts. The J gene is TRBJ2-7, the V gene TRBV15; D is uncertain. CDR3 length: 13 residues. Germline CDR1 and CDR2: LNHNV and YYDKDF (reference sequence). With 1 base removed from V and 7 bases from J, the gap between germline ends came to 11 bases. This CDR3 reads CATSRVPSGEQYF. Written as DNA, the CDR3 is TGTGCCACCAGCAGAGTCCCCTCAGGAGAGCAGTACTTC.

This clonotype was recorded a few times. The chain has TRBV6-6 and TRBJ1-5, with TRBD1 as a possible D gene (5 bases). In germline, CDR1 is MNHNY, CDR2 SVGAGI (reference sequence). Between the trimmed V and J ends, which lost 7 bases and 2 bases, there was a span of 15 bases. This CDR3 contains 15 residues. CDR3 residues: CASIRESLGNQPQHF. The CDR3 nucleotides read TGTGCCAGCATCAGGGAAAGCTTGGGCAATCAGCCCCAGCATTTT.

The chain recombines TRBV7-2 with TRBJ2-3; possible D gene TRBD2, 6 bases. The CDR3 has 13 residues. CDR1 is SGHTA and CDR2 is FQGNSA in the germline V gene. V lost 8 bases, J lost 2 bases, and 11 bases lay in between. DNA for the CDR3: TGTGCCAGCTCGAGGAGGGACACAGATACGCAGTATTTT. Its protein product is CASSRRDTDTQYF.

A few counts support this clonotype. The CDR3 here is CASSQDAGLYNEQFF. CDR3 DNA sequence: TGTGCCAGCAGCCAAGATGCAGGGTTATACAATGAGCAGTTCTTC. This chain connects TRBV3-1 to TRBJ2-1; maybe TRBD1 (5 bases). The CDR3 consists of 15 residues. Trimming removed 0 bases at V and 4 bases at J, with 10 bases between. Per the germline V gene, CDR1 is LGHDT and CDR2 is YNNKEL (reference sequence).

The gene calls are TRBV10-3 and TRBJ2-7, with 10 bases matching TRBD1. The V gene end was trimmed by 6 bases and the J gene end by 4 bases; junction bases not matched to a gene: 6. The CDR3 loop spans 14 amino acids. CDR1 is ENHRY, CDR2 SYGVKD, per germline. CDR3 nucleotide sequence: TGTGCCATCAGGACCGACAGGGGGCCGTACGAGCAGTACTTC. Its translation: CAIRTDRGPYEQYF.

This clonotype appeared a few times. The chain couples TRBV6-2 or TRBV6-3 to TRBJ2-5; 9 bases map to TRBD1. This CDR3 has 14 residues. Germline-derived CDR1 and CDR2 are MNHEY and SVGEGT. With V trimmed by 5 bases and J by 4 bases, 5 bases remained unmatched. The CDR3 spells CASSRGQGRETQYF. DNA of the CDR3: TGTGCCAGCAGTCGCGGACAGGGGCGAGAGACCCAGTACTTC.

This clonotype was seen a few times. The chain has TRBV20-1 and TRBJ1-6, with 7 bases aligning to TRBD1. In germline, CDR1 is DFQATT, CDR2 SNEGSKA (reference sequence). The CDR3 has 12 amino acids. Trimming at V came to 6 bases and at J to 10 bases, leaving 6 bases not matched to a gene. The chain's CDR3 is CSAQDRTSPLHF. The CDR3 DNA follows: TGCAGTGCACAGGACAGGACCTCACCCCTCCACTTT.

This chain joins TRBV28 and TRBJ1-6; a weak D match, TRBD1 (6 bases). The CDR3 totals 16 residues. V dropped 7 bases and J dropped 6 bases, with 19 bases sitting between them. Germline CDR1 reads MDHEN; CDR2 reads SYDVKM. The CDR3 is CASTSGGRLRNSPLHF. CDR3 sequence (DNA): TGTGCCAGCACCTCGGGGGGGCGCCTCCGTAATTCACCCCTCCACTTT. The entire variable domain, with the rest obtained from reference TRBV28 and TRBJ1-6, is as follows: DVKVTQSSRYLVKRTGEKVFLECVQDMDHENMFWYRQDPGLGLRLIYFSYDVKMKEKGDIPEGYSVSREKKERFSLILESASTNQTSMYLCASTSGGRLRNSPLHFGNGTRLTVT.

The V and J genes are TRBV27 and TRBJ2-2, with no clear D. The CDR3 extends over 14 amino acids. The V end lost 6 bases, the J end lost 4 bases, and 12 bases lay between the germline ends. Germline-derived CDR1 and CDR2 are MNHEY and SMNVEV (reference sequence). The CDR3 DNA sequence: TGTGCCAGCAGACCCATCCAGATCACCGGGGAGCTGTTTTTT. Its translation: CASRPIQITGELFF.

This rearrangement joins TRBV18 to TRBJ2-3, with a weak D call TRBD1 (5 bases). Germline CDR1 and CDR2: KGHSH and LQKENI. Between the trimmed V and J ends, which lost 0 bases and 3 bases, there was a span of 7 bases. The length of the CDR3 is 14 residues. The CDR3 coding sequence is TGTGCCAGCTCACCACCGCCAGGGACAGATACGCAGTATTTT. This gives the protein CASSPPPGTDTQYF.

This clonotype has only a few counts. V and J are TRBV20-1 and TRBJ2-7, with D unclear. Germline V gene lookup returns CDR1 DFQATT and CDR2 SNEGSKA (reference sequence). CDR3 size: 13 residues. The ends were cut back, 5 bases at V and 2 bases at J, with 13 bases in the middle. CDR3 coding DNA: TGCAGTGCTGGATTCCCGGGTACCTACGAGCAGTACTTC. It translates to CSAGFPGTYEQYF.

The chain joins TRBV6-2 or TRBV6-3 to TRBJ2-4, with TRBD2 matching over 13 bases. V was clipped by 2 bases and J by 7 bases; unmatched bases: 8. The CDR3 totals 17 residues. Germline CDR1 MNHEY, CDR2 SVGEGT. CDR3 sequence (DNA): TGTGCCAGCAGTTACACCCCCGGGACTAGCGGGAAGAACATTCAGTACTTC. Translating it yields CASSYTPGTSGKNIQYF.

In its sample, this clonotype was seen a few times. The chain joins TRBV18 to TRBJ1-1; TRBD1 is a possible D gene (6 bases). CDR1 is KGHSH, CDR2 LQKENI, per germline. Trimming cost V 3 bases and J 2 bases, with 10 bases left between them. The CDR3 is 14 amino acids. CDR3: CASSPTGLNTEAFF. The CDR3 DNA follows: TGTGCCAGCTCACCGACAGGACTAAACACTGAAGCTTTCTTT.

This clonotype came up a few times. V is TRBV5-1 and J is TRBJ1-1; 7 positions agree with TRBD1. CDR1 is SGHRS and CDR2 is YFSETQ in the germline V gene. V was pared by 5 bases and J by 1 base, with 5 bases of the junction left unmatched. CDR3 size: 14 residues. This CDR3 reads CASRTQGENTEAFF. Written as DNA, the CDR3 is TGCGCCAGCAGAACCCAGGGGGAGAACACTGAAGCTTTCTTT.

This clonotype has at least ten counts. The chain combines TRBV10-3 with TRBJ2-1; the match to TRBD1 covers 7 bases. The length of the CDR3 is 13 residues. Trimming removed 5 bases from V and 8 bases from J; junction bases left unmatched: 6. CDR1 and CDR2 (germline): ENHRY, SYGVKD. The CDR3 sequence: CAISYRGFDEQFF. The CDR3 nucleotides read TGTGCCATCAGTTACAGGGGATTCGATGAGCAGTTCTTC.

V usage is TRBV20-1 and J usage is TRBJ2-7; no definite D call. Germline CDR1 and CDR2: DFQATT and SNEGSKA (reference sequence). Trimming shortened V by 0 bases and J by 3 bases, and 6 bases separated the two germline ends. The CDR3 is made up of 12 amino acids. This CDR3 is CSARDQIYEQYF. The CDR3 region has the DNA TGCAGTGCTAGAGATCAAATCTACGAGCAGTACTTC.

For the CDR3, the DNA is TGTGCCAGCAGCACGTCAACGCTAGCGGGAGTTTACAATGAGCAGTTCTTC. As protein: CASSTSTLAGVYNEQFF. V gene TRBV11-2 combines with J gene TRBJ2-1; the match to TRBD2 covers 10 bases. The length of the CDR3 is 17 residues. V gave up 5 bases and J gave up 4 bases; unmatched junction bases: 11. The V gene's germline CDR1 is SGHAT and CDR2 FQNNGV.

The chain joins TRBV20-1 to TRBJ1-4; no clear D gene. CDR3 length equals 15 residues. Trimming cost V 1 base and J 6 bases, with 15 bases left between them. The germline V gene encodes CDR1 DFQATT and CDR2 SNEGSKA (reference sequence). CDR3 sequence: CSARGELLRDEKLFF. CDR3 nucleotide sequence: TGCAGTGCTAGAGGTGAACTATTACGGGATGAAAAACTGTTTTTT.